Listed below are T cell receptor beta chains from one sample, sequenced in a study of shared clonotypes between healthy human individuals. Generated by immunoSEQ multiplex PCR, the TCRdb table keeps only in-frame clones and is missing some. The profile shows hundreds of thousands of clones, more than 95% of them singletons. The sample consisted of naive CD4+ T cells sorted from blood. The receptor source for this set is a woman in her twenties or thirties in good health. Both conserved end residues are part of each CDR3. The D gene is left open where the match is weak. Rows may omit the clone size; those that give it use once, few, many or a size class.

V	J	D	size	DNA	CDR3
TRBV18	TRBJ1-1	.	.	TGTGCCAGCTCACCACCGACGAACACTGAAGCTTTCTTT	CASSPPTNTEAFF
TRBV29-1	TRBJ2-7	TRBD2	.	TGCAGCGTCCACGAGGGATGGGATAGCGGGAGTATCTACGAGCAGTACTTC	CSVHEGWDSGSIYEQYF
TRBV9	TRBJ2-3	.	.	TGTGCCAGCAGCGCGCTCGGGGTTTTCATAGGAGATACGCAGTATTTT	CASSALGVFIGDTQYF
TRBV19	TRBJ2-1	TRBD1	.	TGTGCCACAGGGACAGAACAGTTCTTC	CATGTEQFF
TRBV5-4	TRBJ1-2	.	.	TGTGCCAGCAGCTCGAAGACAGGTTCCTATGGCTACACCTTC	CASSSKTGSYGYTF
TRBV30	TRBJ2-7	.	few	TGTGCCTGGAGTCTAGATTACTACGAGCAGTACTTC	CAWSLDYYEQYF
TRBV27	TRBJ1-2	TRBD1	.	TGTGCCAGCAGTTCCTCAGGGGGGGGTTTAGGCTACACCTTC	CASSSSGGGLGYTF
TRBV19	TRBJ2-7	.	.	TGTGCCAGTAGTATTGGAATAGGACACCCCTACGAGCAGTACTTC	CASSIGIGHPYEQYF
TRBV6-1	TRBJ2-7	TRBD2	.	TGTGCCAGCACCTGGGGGGTCGCGGGAGTTGGCGAGCAGTACTTC	CASTWGVAGVGEQYF
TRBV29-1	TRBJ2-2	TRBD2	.	TGCAGCGTTGAGGGTAGCGGGGGACCGAACACCGGGGAGCTGTTTTTT	CSVEGSGGPNTGELFF
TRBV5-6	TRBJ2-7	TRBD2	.	TGTGCCAGCAGCGGAACTAGCGGAGAGCTCTCCAAGCAGTACTTC	CASSGTSGELSKQYF
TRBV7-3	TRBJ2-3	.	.	TGTGCCAGCAGCTTTACTGGGTCGGATACGCAGTATTTT	CASSFTGSDTQYF
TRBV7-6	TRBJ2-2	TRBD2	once	TGTGCCAGCAGCTTTTCTAGCGGGAGAACCGGGGAGCTGTTTTTT	CASSFSSGRTGELFF
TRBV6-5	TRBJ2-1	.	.	TGTGCCAGCAGCTCCGACAATGAGCAGTTCTTC	CASSSDNEQFF
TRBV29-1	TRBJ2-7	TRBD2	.	TGCAGCGTGAAAGGGACTACCTACGAGCAGTACTTC	CSVKGTTYEQYF
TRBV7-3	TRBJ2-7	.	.	TGTGCCAGCAGCTTAGACGGGACAACCTACGAGCAGTACTTC	CASSLDGTTYEQYF
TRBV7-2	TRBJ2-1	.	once	TGTGCCAGCAGCTTAGGACCCCAGAACAATGAGCAGTTCTTC	CASSLGPQNNEQFF
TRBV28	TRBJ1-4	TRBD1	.	TGTGCCAGCAGCCCAGGACAGGGCGGAAAACTGTTTTTT	CASSPGQGGKLFF
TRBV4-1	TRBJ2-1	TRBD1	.	TGCGCCAGCAGCCTGGGACAGGGGTACAATGAGCAGTTCTTC	CASSLGQGYNEQFF
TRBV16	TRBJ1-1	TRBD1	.	TGTGCCAGCAGTATTGGGACAGGGGGCTTTCAAGCTTTCTTT	CASSIGTGGFQAFF
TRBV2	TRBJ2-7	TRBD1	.	TGTGCCAGCAGTGAATTAACAGGGGGATACGAGCAGTACTTC	CASSELTGGYEQYF
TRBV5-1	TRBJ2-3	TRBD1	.	TGCGCCAGCAGCTTGGGGTCGACAGGGCCTAGCACAGATACGCAGTATTTT	CASSLGSTGPSTDTQYF
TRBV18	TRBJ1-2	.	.	TGTGCCAGCTCCCCCGGGCGAGGACAGAACTATGGCTACACCTTC	CASSPGRGQNYGYTF
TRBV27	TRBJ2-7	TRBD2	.	TGTGCCAGCAGTTCCGGGACTAGCTTCTACGAGCAGTACTTC	CASSSGTSFYEQYF
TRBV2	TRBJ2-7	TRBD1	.	TGTGCCAGCAGGCGGACAGGTCTGAGCGGAAGGTCCTACGAGCAGTACTTC	CASRRTGLSGRSYEQYF
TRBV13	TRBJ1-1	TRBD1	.	TGTGCCAGCAGCTTGGACAGGCCATTAAAAAACACTGAAGCTTTCTTT	CASSLDRPLKNTEAFF
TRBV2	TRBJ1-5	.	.	TGTGCCAGCAGCGCTGACAGCGCGGGCAATCAGCCCCAGCATTTT	CASSADSAGNQPQHF
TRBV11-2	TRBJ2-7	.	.	TGTGCCAGCAGCCCGACCTCTTACGAGCAGTACTTC	CASSPTSYEQYF
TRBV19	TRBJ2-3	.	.	TGTGCCAGTAGCCCTCGGGGGACAGGGACTAGGAGGACAGATACGCAGTATTTT	CASSPRGTGTRRTDTQYF
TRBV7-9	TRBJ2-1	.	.	TGTGCCAGCAGCTCCAGAACTGGACAAGACACGGAGTTCTTC	CASSSRTGQDTEFF
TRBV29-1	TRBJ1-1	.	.	TGCAGCGTTGGGGGGGCGAACACTGAAGCTTTCTTT	CSVGGANTEAFF
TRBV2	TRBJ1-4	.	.	TGTGCCAGCAGTCAGACAGGAGCTAATGAAAAACTGTTTTTT	CASSQTGANEKLFF
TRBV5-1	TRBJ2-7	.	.	TGCGCCAGCAGCTTGATAGTTGGCCAGGTCTCCGAGCAGTACTTC	CASSLIVGQVSEQYF
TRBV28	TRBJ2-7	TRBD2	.	TGTGCCAGCAGTATTGCGACTAGCGGCGAATTGTTCTCCGAGCAGTACTTC	CASSIATSGELFSEQYF
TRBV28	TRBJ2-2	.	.	TGTGCCAGCGTTAGGGGAGTAGATACCGGGGAGCTGTTTTTT	CASVRGVDTGELFF
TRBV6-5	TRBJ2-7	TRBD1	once	TGTGCCAGCAGTTACGCCGGGGACAGCTCCTACGAGCAGTACTTC	CASSYAGDSSYEQYF
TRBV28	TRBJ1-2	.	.	TGTGCCAGCACTCAAAATAGTGACTATGGCTACACCTTC	CASTQNSDYGYTF
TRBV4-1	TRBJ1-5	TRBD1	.	TGCGCCAGCAGCCGCGGAGGGGACAGTCGAAGCAATCAGCCCCAGCATTTT	CASSRGGDSRSNQPQHF
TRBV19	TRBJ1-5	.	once	TGTGCCAGTAGAACAGGTAGTTATAGCAATCAGCCCCAGCATTTT	CASRTGSYSNQPQHF
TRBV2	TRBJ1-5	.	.	TGTGCCAGCAGTGCAGGGTCACCTGGCAATCAGCCCCAGCATTTT	CASSAGSPGNQPQHF
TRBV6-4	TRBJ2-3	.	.	TGTGCCAGCAGTGACCAACGCACAGATACGCAGTATTTT	CASSDQRTDTQYF
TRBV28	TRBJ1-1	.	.	TGTGCCAGCAATACAGGGTGGGGCACTGAAGCTTTCTTT	CASNTGWGTEAFF
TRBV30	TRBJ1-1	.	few	TGTGCCTGGATGAGACGCTGGGGGAACACTGAAGCTTTCTTT	CAWMRRWGNTEAFF
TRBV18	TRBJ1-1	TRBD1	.	TGTGCCAGCTCACCCTGGGACAGGGGCAGCGGTATGAACACTGAAGCTTTCTTT	CASSPWDRGSGMNTEAFF
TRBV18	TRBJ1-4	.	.	TGTGCCAGCTCACCAGGATGGGGGGCTAATGAAAAACTGTTTTTT	CASSPGWGANEKLFF
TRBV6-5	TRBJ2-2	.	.	TGTGCCAGCAGTTACTCCGGGACCTATTCCGGGGAGCTGTTTTTT	CASSYSGTYSGELFF